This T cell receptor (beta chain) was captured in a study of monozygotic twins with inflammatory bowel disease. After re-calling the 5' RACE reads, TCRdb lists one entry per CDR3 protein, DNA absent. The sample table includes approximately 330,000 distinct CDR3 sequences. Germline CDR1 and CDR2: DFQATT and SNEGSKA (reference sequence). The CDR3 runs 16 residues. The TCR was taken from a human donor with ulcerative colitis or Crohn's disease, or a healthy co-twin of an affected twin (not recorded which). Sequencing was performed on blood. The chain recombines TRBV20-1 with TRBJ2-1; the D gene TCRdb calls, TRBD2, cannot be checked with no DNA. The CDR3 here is CSAKGLAGGSYNEQFF.